A selection of T cell receptor beta chains follows, all from one sample in a study of shared clonotypes between healthy human individuals. The method was immunoSEQ multiplex PCR; TCRdb's version includes in-frame clones alone and lacks a portion of them. The sample has 1,500,000 or so clones, around 95% seen once. The sequenced sample was naive CD4+ T cells sorted from blood. The receptors were gathered from a man aged 30-40 years in good health. CDR3s include the opening cysteine and the closing phenylalanine or tryptophan. Each record gives: J gene, clone size, D gene, V gene, CDR3 protein, CDR3 DNA. The D gene is left open where the match is weak. The listing skips clone size in some rows; elsewhere it reads once, few, many or a size class.

>TRBJ2-1|.|TRBD1|TRBV10-1
CASSRDSSYNEQFF
TGCGCCAGCAGTCGGGACAGCTCCTACAATGAGCAGTTCTTC
>TRBJ2-7|.|TRBD1|TRBV6-5
CASSGTGQRHYEQYF
TGTGCCAGCAGTGGGACGGGACAGCGCCACTACGAGCAGTACTTC
>TRBJ2-2|once|.|TRBV9
CASSVGWDTGELFF
TGTGCCAGCAGCGTGGGGTGGGACACCGGGGAGCTGTTTTTT
>TRBJ2-5|.|.|TRBV25-1
CASSEYWGSEETQYF
TGTGCCAGCAGTGAATATTGGGGGTCAGAAGAGACCCAGTACTTC
>TRBJ2-5|.|TRBD1|TRBV7-8
CASSFRDREETQYF
TGTGCCAGCAGCTTCCGGGACAGGGAAGAGACCCAGTACTTC
>TRBJ2-7|.|TRBD2|TRBV2
CASTGTSGRSSYEQYF
TGTGCCAGCACCGGGACTAGCGGCAGGAGCTCCTACGAGCAGTACTTC
>TRBJ2-7|.|TRBD1|TRBV27
CASKGTGTSYEQYF
TGTGCCAGCAAGGGGACAGGGACTTCCTACGAGCAGTACTTC
>TRBJ2-1|.|.|TRBV5-1
CASSLQGFNEQFF
TGCGCCAGCAGCCTACAGGGTTTTAATGAGCAGTTCTTC
>TRBJ2-2|.|TRBD1|TRBV6-5
CASTLGQGNTGELFF
TGTGCCAGCACCTTGGGACAGGGTAACACCGGGGAGCTGTTTTTT
>TRBJ2-3|.|.|TRBV28
CASSFLTGFGTDTQYF
TGTGCCAGCAGTTTCCTCACAGGGTTCGGTACAGATACGCAGTATTTT
>TRBJ2-5|.|.|TRBV9
CASSVAVQETQYF
TGTGCCAGCAGCGTAGCGGTCCAAGAGACCCAGTACTTC
>TRBJ1-5|.|.|TRBV10-3
CASWVGVSNQPQHF
TGTGCCAGTTGGGTCGGGGTTAGCAATCAGCCCCAGCATTTT
>TRBJ2-1|once|.|TRBV6-6
CASSYSGRDYVNEQFF
TGTGCCAGCAGTTACTCCGGGCGAGACTATGTCAATGAGCAGTTCTTC
>TRBJ2-7|.|.|TRBV5-1
CASSRWWVRNYEQYF
TGCGCCAGCAGCAGATGGTGGGTCCGTAACTACGAGCAGTACTTC
>TRBJ2-2|.|TRBD1|TRBV2
CASSRDRGGELFF
TGTGCCAGCAGTAGGGACAGGGGAGGGGAGCTGTTTTTT
>TRBJ2-2|.|.|TRBV11-2
CASSLGPSGGELFF
TGTGCCAGCAGCTTAGGGCCATCGGGTGGGGAGCTGTTTTTT
>TRBJ1-5|.|TRBD1|TRBV6-1
CASSLQGLSNQPQHF
TGTGCCAGCAGCCTACAGGGGTTGAGCAATCAGCCCCAGCATTTT
>TRBJ1-5|.|TRBD1|TRBV28
CASSLQGADQPQHF
TGTGCCAGCAGTTTGCAGGGGGCCGATCAGCCCCAGCATTTT
>TRBJ2-7|.|TRBD2|TRBV7-9
CASSLGGGLVTSEQYF
TGTGCCAGCAGCTTAGGTGGGGGACTAGTAACGAGCGAGCAGTACTTC
>TRBJ1-6|.|.|TRBV30
CAWSVSQENSPLHF
TGTGCCTGGAGTGTCAGTCAGGAGAACTCACCCCTCCACTTT